This TCR beta chain emerged from a study of technical replicates of blood from a handful of donors. CDR1 is SGHNT and CDR2 is YYREEE in the germline V gene (reference sequence). The trim removed 1 base at V and 3 bases at J, leaving 5 bases unmatched. The CDR3 runs 17 residues. The data were produced by immunoSEQ multiplex PCR, yet TCRdb's version contains in-frame clones alone and is incomplete. Of about 70,000 clones in the sample, about 86% were seen once. This sequence originates from a human donor in good health. Some clones in this sample may be carry-over from other donors' samples. The chain links TRBV5-4 to TRBJ1-3; 12 bases match TRBD1. The sequenced material came from PBMCs. The CDR3 here is CASSLWGQGAGGNTIYF. In DNA, the CDR3 is TGTGCCAGCAGCTTGTGGGGACAGGGGGCTGGTGGAAACACCATATATTTT.